The rows below give T cell receptor beta chains drawn from one sample of a study of cytomegalovirus exposure and HLA in healthy donors. The table came from immunoSEQ multiplex PCR; TCRdb's copy has only in-frame clones and leaves some out. The table shows under 200,000 clones, with approximately 80% occurring only once. The sample comprised PBMCs. All receptors derive from a young woman in good health and CMV-seronegative. Each CDR3 is given with its conserved first and last residue. D genes are given only for firm matches. The size field is filled for only some rows; it gives once, few, many or a size class.

TRBV19	TRBJ1-3	15	-	-	TGTGCCAGTAGTATCGGACAGAACTCTGGAAACACCATATATTTT	CASSIGQNSGNTIYF
TRBV9	TRBJ1-1	17	-	-	TGTGCCAGCAGCGCCGGGGGACTGGATTTTTTGAACACTGAAGCTTTCTTT	CASSAGGLDFLNTEAFF
TRBV28	TRBJ1-2	13	-	-	TGTGCCAGCAGCCCACAGGTTAACTATGGCTACACCTTC	CASSPQVNYGYTF
TRBV7-9	TRBJ2-1	16	-	TRBD1	TGTGCCAGCAGCTCGAGAGACAGGGGGCGAGGCAATGAGCAGTTCTTC	CASSSRDRGRGNEQFF
TRBV10-1	TRBJ2-1	13	few	-	TGCGCCAGCAGTGAGGGACAGCGAAATGAGCAGTTCTTC	CASSEGQRNEQFF
TRBV28	TRBJ1-5	15	-	TRBD1	TGTGCCAGCAGTTCGGGACAGGGGTACAATCAGCCCCAGCATTTT	CASSSGQGYNQPQHF
TRBV27	TRBJ2-4	14	-	TRBD1	TGTGCCAGCAGCACCGGGACAGGGAAAAACATTCAGTACTTC	CASSTGTGKNIQYF
TRBV5-1	TRBJ1-2	14	-	-	TGCGCCAGCAGCCTTTACACAGGGCACTATGGCTACACCTTC	CASSLYTGHYGYTF
TRBV4-3	TRBJ1-2	17	-	TRBD1	TGCGCCAGCAGCCAAGACCGGACAGGATTAGCTAACTATGGCTACACCTTC	CASSQDRTGLANYGYTF
TRBV6-1	TRBJ2-1	15	-	TRBD1	TGTGCCAGCAGTGGTGGGACAGGGACCTACAATGAGCAGTTCTTC	CASSGGTGTYNEQFF
TRBV4-3	TRBJ2-6	14	-	-	TGCGCCAGCAGCTTGGCTCCCGGGGCCAACGTCCTGACTTTC	CASSLAPGANVLTF
TRBV18	TRBJ1-2	14	-	-	TGTGCCAGCTCCCTAACAGGGAATAGGAATGGCTACACCTTC	CASSLTGNRNGYTF
TRBV6-1	TRBJ2-3	16	-	-	TGTGCCAGCAGTGACCCTCGGCGGGGCCTTCTCGATACGCAGTATTTT	CASSDPRRGLLDTQYF
TRBV4-1	TRBJ1-2	14	-	-	TGCGCCAGCAGCCAAGATCAGTCCAGCTATGGCTACACCTTC	CASSQDQSSYGYTF
TRBV4-3	TRBJ1-2	18	once	TRBD1	TGCGCCAGCAGCCAAGAAGGGGGTGGGACAGGGGGCAACTATGGCTACACCTTC	CASSQEGGGTGGNYGYTF
TRBV27	TRBJ2-3	14	-	-	TGTGCCAGCAGTTTACGGGAAACCACAGATACGCAGTATTTT	CASSLRETTDTQYF
TRBV9	TRBJ2-3	14	-	TRBD2	TGTGCCAGCAGCGTAGAAGCGGGAAAAGATACGCAGTATTTT	CASSVEAGKDTQYF
TRBV6-5	TRBJ2-7	15	-	-	TGTGCCAGCAGTTACTCCGATTCCCAGGGGTACGAGCAGTACTTC	CASSYSDSQGYEQYF
TRBV5-6	TRBJ1-5	15	-	TRBD1	TGTGCCAGCAGCACGACAGGGGGAACTAATCAGCCCCAGCATTTT	CASSTTGGTNQPQHF
TRBV6-6	TRBJ2-2	15	-	TRBD2	TGTGCCAGCAGGGGGGGGGATAGTAGCACCGGGGAGCTGTTTTTT	CASRGGDSSTGELFF
TRBV7-9	TRBJ2-7	14	-	TRBD2	TGTGCCAGCAGCTTAGCCGGCGGGAGGGACGAGCAGTACTTC	CASSLAGGRDEQYF
TRBV6-5	TRBJ2-7	14	few	-	TGTGCCAGCAGTTACTCGGGCTACTCCTACGAGCAGTACTTC	CASSYSGYSYEQYF
TRBV28	TRBJ1-2	14	-	TRBD1	TGTGCCAGCAGCCAGGGGGCCGGAAACTATGGCTACACCTTC	CASSQGAGNYGYTF
TRBV4-3	TRBJ1-5	15	few	-	TGCGCCAGCAGCCAAGATATCGCGGACAATCAGCCCCAGCATTTT	CASSQDIADNQPQHF
TRBV18	TRBJ2-1	14	-	TRBD1	TGTGCCAGCTCACCCCGACAGGGGCCCAATGAGCAGTTCTTC	CASSPRQGPNEQFF
TRBV18	TRBJ1-2	14	-	-	TGTGCCAGCTCGCTCGGGAATGGGAACTATGGCTACACCTTC	CASSLGNGNYGYTF
TRBV5-8	TRBJ2-1	15	-	-	TGTGCCAGCAGTTTCAATGGACTCTCCTACAATGAGCAGTTCTTC	CASSFNGLSYNEQFF
TRBV4-3	TRBJ2-1	16	-	TRBD1	TGCGCCAGCAGCCAAGACCCACAGGGGCCCTACAATGAGCAGTTCTTC	CASSQDPQGPYNEQFF
TRBV5-4	TRBJ2-7	15	-	TRBD2	TGTGCCAGCAGCTTGTTGTCTAGCGGGAACTACGAGCAGTACTTC	CASSLLSSGNYEQYF
TRBV28	TRBJ2-7	14	-	TRBD1	TGTGCCAGCAGTTTATCTACCGACAGGGACCAGCAGTACTTC	CASSLSTDRDQQYF
TRBV11-2	TRBJ1-1	14	-	-	TGTGCCAGCAACCATGCAGGGGATCGAACTGAAGCTTTCTTT	CASNHAGDRTEAFF
TRBV7-9	TRBJ1-5	12	few	-	TGTTCCAGCAGCTTAGAAGGGGGGCCCCAGCATTTT	CSSSLEGGPQHF
TRBV6-1	TRBJ2-3	18	once	-	TGTGCCAGCAGTGAATTGGAGGGAGAGGGCACCTTCACAGATACGCAGTATTTT	CASSELEGEGTFTDTQYF
TRBV30	TRBJ1-6	15	-	-	TGTGCCTGGAAAAAACAGGGTCTAGAAAATTCACCCCTCCACTTT	CAWKKQGLENSPLHF
TRBV15	TRBJ2-2	18	-	TRBD2	TGTGCCACCAGCATTCGCCGACTAGCGGGAGCAAACACCGGGGAGCTGTTTTTT	CATSIRRLAGANTGELFF
TRBV5-4	TRBJ2-1	14	-	-	TGTGCCAGCAGCGCCGGGACTTCTTACAATGAGCAGTTCTTC	CASSAGTSYNEQFF
TRBV11-3	TRBJ2-1	16	-	TRBD2	TGTGCCAGCAGCTTCAGAGCGGGAGGGGGCGGCAATGAGCAGTTCTTC	CASSFRAGGGGNEQFF
TRBV30	TRBJ1-5	13	-	-	TGTGCCTGGAGTGTGGAAGGGGCTCAGCCCCAGCATTTT	CAWSVEGAQPQHF
TRBV19	TRBJ1-5	15	-	TRBD1	TGTGCCAGTAGTATAGGTCGACAGGGAGGCCAGCCCCAGCATTTT	CASSIGRQGGQPQHF
TRBV29-1	TRBJ2-7	18	-	TRBD2	TGCAGCGTTTCCCCAGCACCTAGCGGGAGGGCCAGGTCCTACGAGCAGTACTTC	CSVSPAPSGRARSYEQYF
TRBV4-3	TRBJ2-7	15	once	-	TGCGCCAGCAGCCAAGACCCGGGAGAGCTATACGAGCAGTACTTC	CASSQDPGELYEQYF
TRBV19	TRBJ2-3	14	-	TRBD2	TGTGCCAGTACCCGGGAGGGCCTCTCAGATACGCAGTATTTT	CASTREGLSDTQYF
TRBV6-1	TRBJ2-1	15	-	TRBD2	TGTGCCAGCAGTCCACTAGCGGGAGAAAACAATGAGCAGTTCTTC	CASSPLAGENNEQFF
TRBV28	TRBJ1-3	16	-	TRBD1	TGTGCCAGCAGCCGCCGCGGGACAGGGGTTGGAAACACCATATATTTT	CASSRRGTGVGNTIYF
TRBV29-1	TRBJ2-5	13	-	TRBD2	TGCAGCGTTGGGAGCGGGGTTTTGGAGACCCAGTACTTC	CSVGSGVLETQYF
TRBV27	TRBJ1-5	14	once	TRBD1	TGTGCCAGCAGTGCTACAGGGGTTAATCAGCCCCAGCATTTT	CASSATGVNQPQHF
TRBV18	TRBJ2-2	14	-	-	TGTGCCAGCTCACAGGGGCTTGACACCGGGGAGCTGTTTTTT	CASSQGLDTGELFF
TRBV11-2	TRBJ2-1	15	once	TRBD2	TGTGCCAGCAGCCCGACGCTAGCGGGAGTCAATGAGCAGTTCTTC	CASSPTLAGVNEQFF
TRBV6-6	TRBJ2-1	16	-	-	TGTGCCAGCAGTGCCGAGGTAGCGGACTCCTACAATGAGCAGTTCTTC	CASSAEVADSYNEQFF
TRBV7-6	TRBJ2-3	15	-	-	TGTGCCAGCAGCCCCGGGGGTGGGAGAGTCGGTACGCAGTATTTT	CASSPGGGRVGTQYF
TRBV5-1	TRBJ1-2	15	-	TRBD1	TGCGCCAGCAGCCTAGCGACAGGGGGTCTCTATGGCTACACCTTC	CASSLATGGLYGYTF
TRBV5-1	TRBJ1-5	18	-	-	TGCGCCAGCAGCTTTCCTCCGGGTCCACTTTATAGCAATCAGCCCCAGCATTTT	CASSFPPGPLYSNQPQHF
TRBV18	TRBJ2-7	15	once	TRBD2	TGTGCCAGCTCACCACCCCTAGCGGGAGTTAGCGAGCAGTACTTC	CASSPPLAGVSEQYF
TRBV2	TRBJ1-5	15	-	-	TGTGCCAGCAGTGAACGTGTGCGGGCCGATCAGCCCCAGCATTTT	CASSERVRADQPQHF